Listed below are T cell receptor beta chains from one sample, sequenced in a study of blood T cell repertoires in COVID-19. This table comes from immunoSEQ multiplex PCR, and its TCRdb copy is limited to in-frame clones, with some not included. Seen here are 150,000 to 250,000 clones, about four fifths observed once, and the top ten hold roughly 5.7%. The sample taken for sequencing was peripheral blood. The receptors shown here come from a middle-aged woman with COVID-19, enrolled during active disease. The CDR3 runs from the conserved cysteine through the conserved F or W. D genes are given only for firm matches. For some rows the clone size is stated as once, few or many, or as a class when expanded; others skip it.

abundance: few
v_gene: TRBV30
j_gene: TRBJ1-6
d_gene: TRBD1
CDR3aa: CASRTGFTVSPLHF
CDR3nt: TGTGCCTCCCGGACAGGTTTCACGGTATCACCCCTCCACTTT

abundance: .
v_gene: TRBV29-1
j_gene: TRBJ1-1
d_gene: .
CDR3aa: CSVEVYSGGTEAFF
CDR3nt: TGCAGCGTTGAGGTTTATTCAGGCGGGACTGAAGCTTTCTTT

abundance: once
v_gene: TRBV4-2
j_gene: TRBJ1-3
d_gene: TRBD1
CDR3aa: CASSKTTGGTTGNTIYF
CDR3nt: TGTGCCAGCAGCAAGACTACAGGGGGCACCACTGGAAACACCATATATTTT

abundance: .
v_gene: TRBV5-1
j_gene: TRBJ2-1
d_gene: .
CDR3aa: CASSSAGGRESRNEQFF
CDR3nt: TGCGCCAGCAGCTCAGCCGGGGGGCGGGAGAGCCGCAATGAGCAGTTCTTC

abundance: .
v_gene: TRBV30
j_gene: TRBJ1-4
d_gene: .
CDR3aa: CAAFVGGLEKLFF
CDR3nt: TGTGCCGCGTTTGTGGGGGGGCTCGAAAAACTGTTTTTT

abundance: .
v_gene: TRBV29-1
j_gene: TRBJ2-2
d_gene: .
CDR3aa: CSVGQGLNTGELFF
CDR3nt: TGCAGCGTTGGACAGGGACTGAACACCGGGGAGCTGTTTTTT

abundance: .
v_gene: TRBV5-6
j_gene: TRBJ2-1
d_gene: TRBD2
CDR3aa: CASNTEAGGHSYNEQFF
CDR3nt: TGTGCCAGCAACACCGAAGCGGGGGGACACTCCTACAATGAGCAGTTCTTC

abundance: .
v_gene: TRBV27
j_gene: TRBJ2-7
d_gene: TRBD1
CDR3aa: CASSWGGGTGSSYEQYF
CDR3nt: TGTGCCAGCAGTTGGGGGGGCGGGACAGGGAGCTCCTACGAGCAGTACTTC

abundance: .
v_gene: TRBV7-3
j_gene: TRBJ2-5
d_gene: .
CDR3aa: CASSLRAGSGQETQYF
CDR3nt: TGTGCCAGCAGCTTAAGGGCGGGTTCTGGCCAAGAGACCCAGTACTTC

abundance: .
v_gene: TRBV10-2
j_gene: TRBJ2-4
d_gene: TRBD1
CDR3aa: CASTSWTGEAKNIQYF
CDR3nt: TGCGCCAGCACCTCGTGGACAGGGGAGGCCAAAAACATTCAGTACTTC

abundance: .
v_gene: TRBV7-9
j_gene: TRBJ2-7
d_gene: TRBD1
CDR3aa: CASSWDSREQYF
CDR3nt: TGTGCCAGCAGCTGGGACAGCCGGGAGCAGTACTTC

abundance: .
v_gene: TRBV30
j_gene: TRBJ1-5
d_gene: .
CDR3aa: CAWSGQGTQPQHF
CDR3nt: TGTGCCTGGAGTGGTCAGGGGACCCAGCCCCAGCATTTT

abundance: .
v_gene: TRBV11-1
j_gene: TRBJ2-1
d_gene: TRBD2
CDR3aa: CASLPTPGLAGNEQFF
CDR3nt: TGTGCCAGCCTCCCTACCCCGGGACTAGCGGGCAATGAGCAGTTCTTC

abundance: .
v_gene: TRBV30
j_gene: TRBJ1-5
d_gene: .
CDR3aa: CAQSQGTNQPQHF
CDR3nt: TGTGCTCAAAGCCAGGGCACTAATCAGCCCCAGCATTTT

abundance: .
v_gene: TRBV7-2
j_gene: TRBJ1-6
d_gene: TRBD1
CDR3aa: CASSSTGEAPLHF
CDR3nt: TGTGCCAGCAGCTCCACAGGGGAGGCACCCCTCCACTTT

abundance: .
v_gene: TRBV3-1/TRBV3-2
j_gene: TRBJ2-1
d_gene: .
CDR3aa: CASSPGGPAAGEQFF
CDR3nt: TGTGCCAGCAGCCCCGGGGGTCCCGCGGCGGGTGAGCAGTTCTTC

abundance: .
v_gene: TRBV30
j_gene: TRBJ2-7
d_gene: .
CDR3aa: CAWSRKGGSYEQYF
CDR3nt: TGTGCCTGGAGTCGAAAGGGGGGGTCCTACGAGCAGTACTTC

abundance: .
v_gene: TRBV19
j_gene: TRBJ2-1
d_gene: .
CDR3aa: CASSIAALDSHNEQFF
CDR3nt: TGTGCCAGTAGTATAGCCGCGCTAGATTCTCACAATGAGCAGTTCTTC

abundance: .
v_gene: TRBV20-1
j_gene: TRBJ2-7
d_gene: .
CDR3aa: CSASWAGSYEQYF
CDR3nt: TGCAGTGCTAGTTGGGCCGGGAGCTACGAGCAGTACTTC

abundance: .
v_gene: TRBV5-5
j_gene: TRBJ1-4
d_gene: TRBD1
CDR3aa: CASRDMTGVGTNEKLFF
CDR3nt: TGTGCCAGCAGGGATATGACAGGGGTTGGCACTAATGAAAAACTGTTTTTT

abundance: .
v_gene: TRBV15
j_gene: TRBJ2-3
d_gene: .
CDR3aa: CATSRDRVRQYF
CDR3nt: TGTGCCACCAGCAGAGATCGGGTCAGACAGTATTTT

abundance: .
v_gene: TRBV10-2
j_gene: TRBJ2-3
d_gene: .
CDR3aa: CASGGSSGDTQYF
CDR3nt: TGCGCCAGCGGGGGGTCCTCGGGAGATACGCAGTATTTT

abundance: .
v_gene: TRBV5-1
j_gene: TRBJ1-5
d_gene: TRBD1
CDR3aa: CASSLDVGGTNQPQHF
CDR3nt: TGCGCCAGCAGCTTGGATGTAGGGGGCACGAATCAGCCCCAGCATTTT

abundance: .
v_gene: TRBV20-1
j_gene: TRBJ1-4
d_gene: .
CDR3aa: CRGPTNEKLFF
CDR3nt: TGCAGGGGCCCAACTAATGAAAAACTGTTTTTT

abundance: .
v_gene: TRBV4-2
j_gene: TRBJ1-4
d_gene: TRBD1
CDR3aa: CASSRGTGGMANEKLFF
CDR3nt: TGTGCCAGCAGCAGGGGGACAGGGGGCATGGCTAATGAAAAACTGTTTTTT

abundance: once
v_gene: TRBV27
j_gene: TRBJ2-4
d_gene: .
CDR3aa: CASSPRGYKNIQYF
CDR3nt: TGTGCCAGCAGTCCCAGGGGCTACAAAAACATTCAGTACTTC

abundance: once
v_gene: TRBV19
j_gene: TRBJ1-5
d_gene: .
CDR3aa: CASSRAGGQDQPQHF
CDR3nt: TGTGCCAGTAGTAGGGCCGGGGGGCAAGATCAGCCCCAGCATTTT

abundance: many
v_gene: TRBV12-5
j_gene: TRBJ1-2
d_gene: .
CDR3aa: CASGLPEDYGYTF
CDR3nt: TGTGCTAGTGGTTTGCCCGAGGACTATGGCTACACCTTC

abundance: .
v_gene: TRBV28
j_gene: TRBJ1-2
d_gene: .
CDR3aa: CASAREVANYGYTF
CDR3nt: TGTGCCAGCGCAAGAGAGGTCGCTAACTATGGCTACACCTTC

abundance: many
v_gene: TRBV7-3
j_gene: TRBJ1-3
d_gene: .
CDR3aa: CASSPSGGYGNTIYF
CDR3nt: TGTGCCAGCAGCCCTAGCGGGGGCTACGGAAACACCATATATTTT

abundance: .
v_gene: TRBV10-3
j_gene: TRBJ2-3
d_gene: TRBD2
CDR3aa: CAISGKLASTDTQYF
CDR3nt: TGTGCCATCAGTGGCAAACTAGCGAGCACAGATACGCAGTATTTT

abundance: .
v_gene: TRBV18
j_gene: TRBJ1-1
d_gene: .
CDR3aa: CASSRDDGGNTEAFF
CDR3nt: TGTGCCAGCTCACGCGACGACGGGGGGAACACTGAAGCTTTCTTT

abundance: .
v_gene: TRBV18
j_gene: TRBJ2-1
d_gene: .
CDR3aa: CASSPAPVGSYNEQFF
CDR3nt: TGTGCCAGCTCACCAGCCCCGGTTGGCTCCTACAATGAGCAGTTCTTC

abundance: .
v_gene: TRBV7-9
j_gene: TRBJ2-2
d_gene: .
CDR3aa: CASSDRRAGRTGELFF
CDR3nt: TGTGCCAGCAGCGACAGACGAGCAGGGCGCACCGGGGAGCTGTTTTTT

abundance: .
v_gene: TRBV10-3
j_gene: TRBJ2-1
d_gene: TRBD1
CDR3aa: CAIRGGGQGYNEQFF
CDR3nt: TGTGCCATCAGGGGCGGGGGACAGGGCTACAATGAGCAGTTCTTC

abundance: few
v_gene: TRBV4-1
j_gene: TRBJ1-3
d_gene: TRBD1
CDR3aa: CASSQFGTGIGNTIYF
CDR3nt: TGCGCCAGCAGCCAGTTCGGGACAGGGATTGGAAACACCATATATTTT

abundance: .
v_gene: TRBV4-1
j_gene: TRBJ2-1
d_gene: TRBD2
CDR3aa: CASSQRSGGYNEQFF
CDR3nt: TGCGCCAGCAGCCAACGTAGCGGGGGCTACAATGAGCAGTTCTTC

abundance: .
v_gene: TRBV4-2
j_gene: TRBJ2-1
d_gene: .
CDR3aa: CASSQEGGGRYNEQFF
CDR3nt: TGTGCCAGCAGCCAAGAAGGGGGGGGGCGTTACAATGAGCAGTTCTTC

abundance: .
v_gene: TRBV5-1
j_gene: TRBJ1-1
d_gene: .
CDR3aa: CASSFSGPGETEAFF
CDR3nt: TGCGCCAGCAGCTTCAGTGGCCCGGGGGAGACTGAAGCTTTCTTT

abundance: .
v_gene: TRBV6-1
j_gene: TRBJ1-2
d_gene: .
CDR3aa: CASSESPEGRYGYTF
CDR3nt: TGTGCCAGCAGTGAATCCCCGGAGGGGCGGTATGGCTACACCTTC

abundance: .
v_gene: TRBV5-1
j_gene: TRBJ2-2
d_gene: TRBD2
CDR3aa: CASTRTSGIGGELFF
CDR3nt: TGCGCCAGCACCCGGACTAGCGGGATAGGGGGGGAGCTGTTTTTT

abundance: once
v_gene: TRBV4-2
j_gene: TRBJ1-1
d_gene: .
CDR3aa: CASSQDMYRENTEAFF
CDR3nt: TGTGCCAGCAGCCAAGACATGTACAGGGAGAACACTGAAGCTTTCTTT

abundance: .
v_gene: TRBV6-5
j_gene: TRBJ1-2
d_gene: .
CDR3aa: CASSQGYFWDGYTF
CDR3nt: TGTGCCAGCAGCCAGGGGTATTTCTGGGATGGCTACACCTTC

abundance: .
v_gene: TRBV27
j_gene: TRBJ1-1
d_gene: TRBD1
CDR3aa: CASSLYATGDTEAFF
CDR3nt: TGTGCCAGCAGCTTGTACGCGACAGGGGACACTGAAGCTTTCTTT

abundance: .
v_gene: TRBV7-9
j_gene: TRBJ1-2
d_gene: .
CDR3aa: CASSLAPGESGYGYTF
CDR3nt: TGTGCCAGCAGCTTAGCGCCTGGGGAATCGGGATATGGCTACACCTTC

abundance: .
v_gene: TRBV11-3
j_gene: TRBJ2-7
d_gene: TRBD1
CDR3aa: CASSLAGGGEQYF
CDR3nt: TGTGCCAGCAGCTTAGCAGGGGGTGGCGAGCAGTACTTC

abundance: .
v_gene: TRBV11-2
j_gene: TRBJ2-3
d_gene: TRBD2
CDR3aa: CASSWEGASTDTQYF
CDR3nt: TGTGCCAGCAGCTGGGAGGGCGCGAGCACAGATACGCAGTATTTT

abundance: once
v_gene: TRBV7-9
j_gene: TRBJ2-3
d_gene: TRBD1
CDR3aa: CASSFGDRWGVTDTQYF
CDR3nt: TGTGCCAGCAGCTTTGGGGACAGGTGGGGGGTCACAGATACGCAGTATTTT

abundance: .
v_gene: TRBV30
j_gene: TRBJ1-1
d_gene: .
CDR3aa: CAWSVRQATEAFF
CDR3nt: TGTGCCTGGAGTGTACGGCAGGCAACTGAAGCTTTCTTT

abundance: .
v_gene: TRBV18
j_gene: TRBJ2-1
d_gene: TRBD2
CDR3aa: CASSPPIGGSSYNEQFF
CDR3nt: TGTGCCAGCTCACCACCGATTGGCGGGAGCTCATACAATGAGCAGTTCTTC

abundance: .
v_gene: TRBV24-1
j_gene: TRBJ2-2
d_gene: .
CDR3aa: CATSDPQGLGTGELFF
CDR3nt: TGTGCCACCAGTGATCCTCAGGGATTGGGCACCGGGGAGCTGTTTTTT

abundance: .
v_gene: TRBV7-2
j_gene: TRBJ2-7
d_gene: .
CDR3aa: CASSLEVGPYEQYF
CDR3nt: TGTGCCAGCAGCTTAGAGGTGGGCCCCTACGAGCAGTACTTC

abundance: .
v_gene: TRBV11-2
j_gene: TRBJ1-1
d_gene: .
CDR3aa: CASSLVEDGRFTNTEAFF
CDR3nt: TGTGCCAGCAGCTTAGTAGAGGATGGTCGCTTCACCAACACTGAAGCTTTCTTT